The source of this T cell receptor beta chain is a study of beta chain features in type 1 diabetes. Study-wide results and limits: PCR, the amplification step, might favor shorter templates, equally in patients and controls. TCRB CDR3s from Type 1 diabetes patients were moderately but significantly shorter in all four CD4+ subsets.

Expressed TCRB transcripts were sequenced because the entire RNA isolate underwent reverse transcription. Sequenced by immunoSEQ multiplex PCR; TCRdb stores in-frame clones only, minus some. The table has 300,000 or so clones, about 13% seen once. The CDR3 covers 15 residues. V shed 4 bases and J shed 7 bases, with 18 bases lying between them. CDR1 is MNHNS, CDR2 SASEGT, per germline. This clone was recorded a few times. Its antigen is as yet unknown. The TCR comes from a woman aged 18-30 years with type 1 diabetes. The sample consisted of naive CD4+ T cells from blood. The V and J genes are TRBV6-1 and TRBJ2-3; tentative D call: TRBD2 (5 bases). CDR3 amino acids: CASSAPFPGSHTQYF. The CDR3 DNA sequence: TGTGCCAGCAGTGCCCCATTTCCGGGGTCCCATACGCAGTATTTT.